Below, 32 T cell receptor beta chains from the same sample are listed, as sequenced in a study of cytomegalovirus exposure and HLA in healthy donors. Both 60 Vbeta primers and 13 Jbeta primers went into the PCR. The method was immunoSEQ multiplex PCR; TCRdb's version includes in-frame clones alone and lacks a portion of them. The profile shows 110,000 to 150,000 clones, roughly 68% of them singletons. The sequenced sample was PBMCs. These receptors came from a man in his 60s in good health and CMV-seronegative.

This clone occurred a few times. This chain connects TRBV18 to TRBJ2-1, with 9 bases aligning to TRBD1. The junction had 11 bases not matched to a gene; V was cut back by 1 base and J by 7 bases. CDR1 KGHSH and CDR2 LQKENI come from the germline V gene. The CDR3 runs 17 residues. The CDR3 region is CASSPRVGQGSTNEQFF. The CDR3 coding sequence is TGTGCCAGCTCACCACGAGTGGGACAGGGCAGCACGAATGAGCAGTTCTTC.

This clone showed up just once. J is TRBJ2-1 and V is TRBV6-5, with 11 bases fitting TRBD2. CDR3 length equals 15 residues. Germline assignment: CDR1 MNHEY and CDR2 SVGAGI. Unmatched junction bases numbered 5, after V lost 5 bases and J lost 5 bases. CDR3 in amino acids: CASSQLAGANNEQFF. In DNA, the CDR3 is TGTGCCAGCAGTCAACTAGCGGGAGCTAACAATGAGCAGTTCTTC.

The chain combines TRBV4-2 with TRBJ2-5; 8 bases are shared with TRBD1. Germline CDR1 is LGHNA and CDR2 is YNFKEQ. With V trimmed by 6 bases and J by 2 bases, 8 bases remained unmatched. The CDR3 sequence is 15 residues long. The CDR3 loop is CASRSYGTGQETQYF. The CDR3 nucleotides read TGTGCCAGCAGGTCATACGGGACAGGACAAGAGACCCAGTACTTC.

The chain is built from TRBV5-4 and TRBJ2-5; a weak D match, TRBD2 (7 bases). Deletions cut 2 bases from V and 2 bases from J, with 16 bases between. CDR1 is SGHNT, CDR2 YYREEE, per germline (reference sequence). CDR3 size: 16 residues. The CDR3 nucleotides read TGTGCCAGCAGCTTACCCACAGGGAGGGGACAAGAGACCCAGTACTTC. Amino acid sequence: CASSLPTGRGQETQYF.

The chain employs TRBV7-2 and TRBJ1-2; 7 bases match TRBD1. V gave up 4 bases and J gave up 3 bases; unmatched junction bases: 8. Germline lookup yields CDR1 SGHTA and CDR2 FQGNSA. The CDR3 spans 15 residues. Written as DNA, the CDR3 is TGTGCCAGCAGCTCCAACAGGGGACAAGACTATGGCTACACCTTC. It codes for CASSSNRGQDYGYTF. Filled out from reference TRBV7-2 and TRBJ1-2, the complete variable domain reads GAGVSQSPSNKVTEKGKDVELRCDPISGHTALYWYRQSLGQGLEFLIYFQGNSAPDKSGLPSDRFSAERTGGSVSTLTIQRTQQEDSAVYLCASSSNRGQDYGYTFGSGTRLTVV.

This clone showed up just a few times. The gene calls are TRBV6-5 and TRBJ1-2; a possible D gene is TRBD1 (6 bases). CDR3 length: 15 amino acids. The V end was cut by 2 bases, the J end by 2 bases, with 12 bases between. Germline CDR1 is MNHEY and CDR2 is SVGAGI. The CDR3 loop reads CASSYAKDSNYGYTF. As DNA, the CDR3 is TGTGCCAGCAGTTACGCAAAGGACAGCAACTATGGCTACACCTTC.

The chain uses TRBV2 and TRBJ2-4; 7 bases are shared with TRBD1. The germline gives CDR1 SNHLY, CDR2 FYNNEI. This CDR3 comprises 15 residues. The V gene end was trimmed by 7 bases and the J gene end by 4 bases; junction bases not matched to a gene: 10. The CDR3 DNA is TGTGCCAGCACGACCAACCGGGGACAGAAAAACATTCAGTACTTC. This codes for CASTTNRGQKNIQYF.

This sequence joins TRBV6-6 and TRBJ2-1; D may be TRBD2 (5 bases). Germline V gene data show CDR1 as MNHNY and CDR2 as SVGAGI (reference sequence). The CDR3 runs to 11 residues. Trimming removed 8 bases from V and 7 bases from J, with 9 bases in between. CDR3 sequence: CASGSGNEQFF. The CDR3 nucleotides are TGTGCCAGCGGGAGTGGAAATGAGCAGTTCTTC.

The J gene is TRBJ1-3, the V gene TRBV7-9; a possible D gene is TRBD1 (5 bases). The ends were cut back, 3 bases at V and 7 bases at J, with 13 bases in the middle. The CDR3 sequence is 14 residues long. Per the germline V gene, CDR1 is SEHNR and CDR2 is FQNEAQ (reference sequence). CDR3 bases: TGTGCCAGCAGCTTGGCCCCCCGGGGGAACACCATATATTTT. Amino acids: CASSLAPRGNTIYF.

CDR3 sequence: CASSAEGSDYGYTF. The CDR3 nucleotides read TGTGCCAGCAGTGCAGAGGGCTCGGACTATGGCTACACCTTC. V usage is TRBV2 and J usage is TRBJ1-2; the D is unclear. The CDR3 sequence is 14 residues long. Germline assignment: CDR1 SNHLY and CDR2 FYNNEI. V lost 4 bases, J lost 3 bases, and 12 bases lay in between.

In its sample, this clone was seen once. The chain joins TRBV7-8 to TRBJ1-5, with a tentative D call TRBD1 (6 bases). Germline CDR1 SGHVS, CDR2 FQNEAQ. The V end lost 1 base, the J end lost 5 bases, and 15 bases lay between the germline ends. CDR3 length: 16 residues. CDR3 sequence (DNA): TGTGCCAGCAGCTTAGTAGGGCCAGACAGGCATCAGCCCCAGCATTTT. It yields the protein CASSLVGPDRHQPQHF.

The chain is built from TRBV5-4 and TRBJ1-2; TRBD1 aligns across 7 bases. This CDR3 region has 13 residues. Trimming took 6 bases from V and 7 from J; bases not matched to a gene: 9. Germline V gene lookup returns CDR1 SGHNT and CDR2 YYREEE (reference sequence). The CDR3 protein is CASTADRAGGYTF. The CDR3 coding sequence is TGTGCCAGCACCGCCGACAGGGCGGGTGGCTACACCTTC.

The chain uses TRBV27 and TRBJ1-5; D is ambiguous. The ends were cut back, 3 bases at V and 7 bases at J, with 16 bases in the middle. Germline V gives CDR1 MNHEY, CDR2 SMNVEV (reference sequence). There are 15 residues in the CDR3. CDR3 region: CASSLGKGRAQPQHF. The DNA for the CDR3 is TGTGCCAGCAGTTTGGGGAAAGGGAGGGCGCAGCCCCAGCATTTT.

Only a few counts were recorded for this clone. The CDR3: CASSPPGTNEKLFF. The CDR3 nucleotides are TGTGCCAGCAGTCCACCGGGGACTAATGAAAAACTGTTTTTT. The chain links TRBV6-5 to TRBJ1-4; D remains unclear. The CDR3 is made up of 14 amino acids. CDR1 is MNHEY and CDR2 is SVGAGI in the germline V gene. V lost 5 bases and J 2 bases, leaving 9 bases between the germline ends.

The genes are TRBV29-1 and TRBJ2-7, with 12 positions matching TRBD2. V trimming: 7 bases; J trimming: 2 bases; junction bases outside the gene matches: 12. The CDR3 consists of 16 residues. CDR1 and CDR2 from the germline V gene are SQVTM and ANQGSEA. The CDR3 spells CSAGGLAGRSPYEQYF. CDR3 in DNA: TGCAGCGCCGGAGGACTAGCGGGACGGAGCCCCTACGAGCAGTACTTC.

As concerns this clone: Other DNA sequences in the sample encode the same CDR3. The rearrangement links TRBV19 to TRBJ2-3, with TRBD2 matching over 10 bases. Germline V gene sequence: CDR1 LNHDA, CDR2 SQIVND (reference sequence). The trim removed 2 bases at V and 2 bases at J, leaving 4 bases unmatched. CDR3 length: 16 amino acids. CDR3 region: CASSILAGVVTDTQYF. The CDR3 region has the DNA TGTGCCAGTAGTATACTAGCGGGAGTCGTCACAGATACGCAGTATTTT.

V is TRBV5-1 and J is TRBJ2-1; 8 bases match TRBD2. The CDR3 consists of 17 residues. The V gene's germline CDR1 is SGHRS and CDR2 YFSETQ. The junction had 5 bases not matched to a gene; V was cut back by 0 bases and J by 0 bases. In DNA form, the CDR3 reads TGCGCCAGCAGCTTGGATGAGCGGGGGAGCTCCTACAATGAGCAGTTCTTC. Residues: CASSLDERGSSYNEQFF.

This clone occurred a few times. The chain has TRBV14 and TRBJ2-1, with 12 nucleotides matching TRBD2. CDR3 length: 16 amino acids. Trimming cost V 1 base and J 7 bases; bases outside gene matches: 5. Germline V CDR1 and CDR2: SGHDN, FVKESK. The CDR3: CASSQAPTSGSNEQFF. In nucleotides, the CDR3 is TGTGCCAGCAGCCAAGCTCCGACTAGCGGGAGTAATGAGCAGTTCTTC.

This clone came up many times. V is TRBV2 and J is TRBJ2-1; 7 nucleotides match TRBD1. The CDR3 sequence is 12 residues long. Germline values: CDR1 SNHLY, CDR2 FYNNEI. V was clipped by 3 bases and J by 7 bases; unmatched bases: 0. CDR3 DNA: TGTGCCAGCAGTGACAGGGGGAATGAGCAGTTCTTC. Its translation: CASSDRGNEQFF.

The gene calls are TRBV5-6 and TRBJ1-6, with TRBD1 identical over 8 bases. Trimming removed 4 bases from V and 5 bases from J; junction bases left unmatched: 14. This CDR3 is 18 amino acids long. Germline CDR1 is SGHDT and CDR2 is YYEEEE. This CDR3 reads CASSPDRGQPENNSPLHF. The CDR3, as DNA: TGTGCCAGCAGCCCCGACAGGGGCCAGCCAGAAAATAATTCACCCCTCCACTTT.

The DNA of the CDR3 is TGCGCCAGCAGCTTAACCCGGGGACAGGAAGAGACCCAGTACTTC. Its protein is CASSLTRGQEETQYF. The chain recombines TRBV5-1 with TRBJ2-5; TRBD1 matches 8 bases. This CDR3 has 15 amino acids. Germline loops: CDR1 SGHRS, CDR2 YFSETQ. V was clipped by 2 bases and J by 3 bases; unmatched bases: 6.

V gene TRBV5-1 combines with J gene TRBJ2-5; 9 bases line up with TRBD2. Germline values: CDR1 SGHRS, CDR2 YFSETQ. V dropped 4 bases and J dropped 2; count of bases not matched to a gene: 3. The CDR3 runs 14 residues. The CDR3 protein is CASSQGLAQETQYF. In nucleotides, the CDR3 is TGCGCCAGCAGCCAGGGACTAGCTCAAGAGACCCAGTACTTC.

The CDR3 nucleotides read TGTGCCAGCAGTAGGGACAGGGCCCACGAGCAGTACTTC. Protein sequence: CASSRDRAHEQYF. V usage is TRBV11-1 and J usage is TRBJ2-7; 9 bases align to TRBD1. V gave up 6 bases and J gave up 5 bases; unmatched junction bases: 5. The germline V gene encodes CDR1 SGHAT and CDR2 FQDESV (reference sequence). This CDR3 has 13 residues.

This clone was found once. The chain is built from TRBV30 and TRBJ1-2; a weak D match, TRBD1 (5 bases). V was clipped by 4 bases and J by 4 bases, with 10 bases between them. Germline assignment: CDR1 GTSNPN and CDR2 SVGIG (reference sequence). The length of the CDR3 is 12 residues. CDR3 nucleotide sequence: TGTGCCTGGAAGGGGCAGAGCTATGGCTACACCTTC. Its translation is CAWKGQSYGYTF.

This clone was picked up a small number of times. This specimen includes other DNA sequences encoding the same CDR3. The V call is TRBV5-1, the J call TRBJ2-7, with D perhaps matching TRBD1 (6 bases). Germline assignment: CDR1 SGHRS and CDR2 YFSETQ. V gave up 0 bases and J gave up 5 bases, with 6 bases separating them. The CDR3 length is 12 residues. The CDR3 region has the DNA TGCGCCAGCAGCTTGGACAGGGACGAGCAGTACTTC. Translation gives CASSLDRDEQYF. Supplemented by reference TRBV5-1 and TRBJ2-7, the full variable domain reads KAGVTQTPRYLIKTRGQQVTLSCSPISGHRSVSWYQQTPGQGLQFLFEYFSETQRNKGNFPGRFSGRQFSNSRSEMNVSTLELGDSALYLCASSLDRDEQYFGPGTRLTVT.

The gene calls are TRBV2 and TRBJ2-3, with 12 positions matching TRBD2. The V and J ends lost 8 bases and 4 bases, in that order; junction bases with no gene match: 4. From germline, CDR1 is SNHLY and CDR2 FYNNEI. CDR3 length: 14 amino acids. CDR3 DNA sequence: TGTGCCAGCTCGGGACTAGCGGGTCCAGATACGCAGTATTTT. Translation gives CASSGLAGPDTQYF.

The J gene is TRBJ1-1, the V gene TRBV28; D remains ambiguous. Germline assignment: CDR1 MDHEN and CDR2 SYDVKM. V gave up 5 bases and J gave up 0 bases, with 13 bases separating them. CDR3 length equals 15 residues. CDR3 sequence (DNA): TGTGCCAGCAGTGGAGGCTCCCTCATGAACACTGAAGCTTTCTTT. Its translation: CASSGGSLMNTEAFF. The variable domain in full, completed from reference TRBV28 and TRBJ1-1, reads DVKVTQSSRYLVKRTGEKVFLECVQDMDHENMFWYRQDPGLGLRLIYFSYDVKMKEKGDIPEGYSVSREKKERFSLILESASTNQTSMYLCASSGGSLMNTEAFFGQGTRLTVV.

The chain links TRBV18 to TRBJ1-1; no definite D call. The V end was cut by 3 bases, the J end by 6 bases, with 14 bases between. The CDR3 sequence is 14 residues long. Germline CDR1 and CDR2: KGHSH and LQKENI. The CDR3 bases are TGTGCCAGCTCACCTCGAGGAGAAGGTGCTGAAGCTTTCTTT. Its translation: CASSPRGEGAEAFF.

DNA for the CDR3: TGTGCCAGCAGCGTAGCAGGTATCCCGAATTCACCCCTCCACTTT. This translates into CASSVAGIPNSPLHF. V is TRBV9 and J is TRBJ1-6; D uncertain. V was shortened by 0 bases and J by 7 bases, with 11 bases between the two germline ends. This CDR3 is 15 amino acids long. CDR1 is SGDLS, CDR2 YYNGEE, per germline.

The rearrangement uses TRBV5-1 and TRBJ2-1, with 9 bases aligning to TRBD1. The germline V gene has CDR1 SGHRS and CDR2 YFSETQ. The CDR3 covers 15 residues. J was trimmed by 4 bases and V by 0 bases; bases with no gene match: 2. CDR3 sequence (DNA): TGCGCCAGCAGCTTGGGTGGGACAGGGTACAATGAGCAGTTCTTC. Its translation: CASSLGGTGYNEQFF.

The chain uses TRBV27 and TRBJ1-5, with 9 bases that match TRBD1. Germline-derived CDR1 and CDR2 are MNHEY and SMNVEV (reference sequence). The CDR3 has 14 residues. The ends lost 7 bases at V and 7 bases at J; junction bases unmatched: 8. Here the CDR3 DNA reads TGTGCCAGCACCACCACAGGGGGCGGGCAGCCCCAGCATTTT. Translation gives CASTTTGGGQPQHF.

The gene calls are TRBV6-7 and TRBJ2-4; unclear D gene. TRBV6-7 is placed among ORFs of uncertain function. The length of the CDR3 is 13 residues. V dropped 9 bases and J dropped 0 bases, with 9 bases sitting between them. CDR3 in amino acids: CARSQIAKNIQYF. The CDR3 DNA reads TGTGCCAGATCCCAGATAGCCAAAAACATTCAGTACTTC.